This T cell receptor beta chain comes out of a study of cytomegalovirus exposure and HLA in healthy donors. The trim removed 7 bases at V and 5 bases at J, leaving 5 bases unmatched. This CDR3 is 14 amino acids long. Germline-derived CDR1 and CDR2 are ENHRY and SYGVKD. Both 60 Vbeta primers and 13 Jbeta primers went into the PCR. The table came from immunoSEQ multiplex PCR; TCRdb's copy has only in-frame clones and leaves some out. Of about 50,000 clones in the sample, more than 60% were seen once. V and J are TRBV10-3 and TRBJ2-1; 10 nucleotides align to TRBD1. The source of this sequence is a woman in her thirties or forties in good health and CMV-seropositive. Material for sequencing was PBMCs. The CDR3 DNA is TGTGCCATCACGGGACAGGGGAACGACAATGAGCAGTTCTTC. Translated, it gives CAITGQGNDNEQFF.